These T cell receptor beta chains were read from a single sample in a study of cytomegalovirus exposure and HLA in healthy donors. Only in-frame clones appear in the TCRdb table, and some are missing; sequencing was by immunoSEQ multiplex PCR. The sample yields about 180,000 clones, 70% to 85% seen once. Sequencing input: PBMCs. All receptors come from a woman aged 55-70 years in good health and CMV-seropositive. Both conserved end residues are part of each CDR3. Fields, in order: V gene, D gene, J gene, clone size, CDR3 protein, CDR3 DNA. A D gene is named only where the DNA matches it firmly. Part of the rows lack a size; the others show once, few, many or a class for expanded clones.

>TRBV2|.|TRBJ1-5|.
CASTRTRGQPQHF
TGTGCCAGCACCCGAACCAGGGGACAGCCCCAGCATTTT
>TRBV2|TRBD1|TRBJ1-2|.
CASLWTGNVYGYTF
TGTGCCAGCCTATGGACAGGGAACGTCTATGGCTACACCTTC
>TRBV18|.|TRBJ1-4|.
CASSPITGNEKLFF
TGTGCCAGCTCACCAATCACAGGGAATGAAAAACTGTTTTTT
>TRBV9|TRBD1|TRBJ2-1|once
CASSAGGSGSPSYNEQFF
TGTGCCAGCAGCGCAGGGGGCAGCGGGTCCCCCTCCTACAATGAGCAGTTCTTC
>TRBV18|TRBD1|TRBJ1-1|.
CASSSGTGAMNTEAFF
TGTGCCAGCTCATCCGGGACAGGGGCGATGAACACTGAAGCTTTCTTT
>TRBV4-2|.|TRBJ1-1|.
CASSQAAENTEAFF
TGTGCCAGCAGCCAAGCCGCGGAGAACACTGAAGCTTTCTTT
>TRBV25-1|.|TRBJ1-1|.
CASSEFWGTGTEAFF
TGTGCCAGCAGTGAATTTTGGGGTACAGGCACTGAAGCTTTCTTT
>TRBV30|.|TRBJ2-4|.
CAWSQGFQNIQYF
TGTGCCTGGAGTCAGGGATTTCAAAACATTCAGTACTTC
>TRBV9|.|TRBJ2-5|.
CASSAGGGETQYF
TGTGCCAGCAGCGCGGGGGGCGGTGAGACCCAGTACTTC
>TRBV4-1|.|TRBJ2-5|.
CASSQEVQGTQETQYF
TGCGCCAGCAGCCAAGAGGTACAGGGAACCCAAGAGACCCAGTACTTC
>TRBV27|.|TRBJ2-3|.
CASSLRLTADTQYF
TGTGCCAGCAGTCTGCGACTGACAGCAGATACGCAGTATTTT
>TRBV12-1|.|TRBJ1-4|.
CASSSTRTGIEKLFF
TGTGCCAGCAGCTCCACTCGGACAGGGATTGAAAAACTGTTTTTT
>TRBV7-3|TRBD1|TRBJ1-1|few
CASSLSQGRDVAFF
TGTGCCAGCAGCTTATCACAGGGGAGAGATGTAGCTTTCTTT
>TRBV11-2|.|TRBJ2-1|.
CASSLVLSSYNEQFF
TGTGCCAGCAGCTTAGTGCTCAGCTCCTACAATGAGCAGTTCTTC
>TRBV29-1|.|TRBJ1-1|.
CSVESSSLPKAFF
TGCAGCGTTGAATCCAGTTCCCTCCCAAAGGCTTTCTTT
>TRBV28|.|TRBJ1-5|.
CASRAPGAAGQPQHF
TGTGCCAGCAGAGCACCAGGGGCCGCGGGTCAGCCCCAGCATTTT
>TRBV9|.|TRBJ2-3|.
CASNLQYTDTQYF
TGTGCCAGCAACCTACAGTACACAGATACGCAGTATTTT
>TRBV5-1|TRBD1|TRBJ1-1|.
CASSLRPPDRGGWNTEAFF
TGCGCCAGCAGCTTGCGCCCTCCGGACAGGGGTGGGTGGAACACTGAAGCTTTCTTT
>TRBV28|TRBD1|TRBJ1-2|.
CGTGNYGYTF
TGTGGGACAGGGAACTATGGCTACACCTTC
>TRBV30|.|TRBJ1-1|.
CAGEGAEAFF
TGTGCCGGAGAGGGGGCTGAAGCTTTCTTT
>TRBV18|TRBD1|TRBJ1-5|.
CASSPETGFNQPQHF
TGTGCCAGCTCACCTGAGACAGGGTTTAATCAGCCCCAGCATTTT
>TRBV19|.|TRBJ2-2|.
CASSPEQGWNTGELFF
TGTGCCAGTAGCCCTGAACAGGGCTGGAACACCGGGGAGCTGTTTTTT
>TRBV28|TRBD2|TRBJ2-7|.
CASTTYEAGGKEYEQYF
TGTGCCAGCACCACTTATGAAGCGGGGGGCAAAGAATACGAGCAGTACTTC
>TRBV2|.|TRBJ1-2|.
CASSEAGNYGYTF
TGTGCCAGCAGTGAGGCAGGGAACTATGGCTACACCTTC
>TRBV5-1|.|TRBJ2-3|.
CASSLLRGTDTQYF
TGCGCCAGCAGCTTGCTCAGGGGCACAGATACGCAGTATTTT
>TRBV5-5|TRBD1|TRBJ2-6|.
CASSSLTGVAGANGLTF
TGTGCCAGCAGCTCCTTAACAGGGGTTGCTGGGGCCAACGGCCTGACTTTC
>TRBV5-5|TRBD1|TRBJ1-2|.
CASSLVGQGAHYGYTF
TGTGCCAGCAGCTTGGTGGGACAGGGGGCGCACTATGGCTACACCTTC
>TRBV10-3|.|TRBJ1-1|few
CAISDPPQGGMNTEAFF
TGTGCCATCAGTGATCCCCCCCAGGGTGGCATGAACACTGAAGCTTTCTTT
>TRBV27|.|TRBJ2-7|.
CASSLQEGPYEQYF
TGTGCCAGCAGTTTACAGGAGGGCCCCTACGAGCAGTACTTC
>TRBV18|TRBD2|TRBJ2-1|.
CASSPTSSGINEQFF
TGTGCCAGCTCACCCACCTCTAGCGGGATAAATGAGCAGTTCTTC
>TRBV28|.|TRBJ2-3|few
CASSLGVGGLTDTQYF
TGTGCCAGCAGTTTAGGAGTAGGTGGCCTCACAGATACGCAGTATTTT
>TRBV9|.|TRBJ1-6|few
CASSDGGRLQNSPLHF
TGTGCCAGCAGCGACGGGGGGCGGTTACAGAATTCACCCCTCCACTTT
>TRBV5-6|TRBD1|TRBJ2-4|.
CASSKGQGKNSQYF
TGTGCCAGCAGCAAGGGACAGGGAAAAAACAGTCAGTACTTC
>TRBV25-1|TRBD1|TRBJ1-1|.
CASSESRRGRNEAFF
TGTGCCAGCAGTGAATCCCGGAGGGGGCGAAATGAAGCTTTCTTT
>TRBV5-1|.|TRBJ1-5|.
CASSSDSPDQPQHF
TGCGCCAGCAGCTCTGACAGTCCAGATCAGCCCCAGCATTTT
>TRBV15|.|TRBJ2-1|.
CATSKGEQFF
TGTGCCACAAGCAAGGGGGAGCAGTTCTTC
>TRBV5-1|.|TRBJ2-1|.
CASSGAGPYNEQFF
TGCGCCAGCTCAGGGGCAGGCCCATACAATGAGCAGTTCTTC
>TRBV19|.|TRBJ2-3|.
CASRPGTESREEQYF
TGTGCCAGTAGGCCAGGGACTGAATCTAGGGAAGAGCAGTATTTT
>TRBV4-3|.|TRBJ2-2|.
CASSQGTDTGELFF
TGCGCCAGCAGCCAAGGAACGGACACCGGGGAGCTGTTTTTT
>TRBV6-5|.|TRBJ1-6|.
CASSWQAGRNSPLHF
TGTGCCAGCAGTTGGCAGGCTGGTCGTAATTCACCCCTCCACTTT